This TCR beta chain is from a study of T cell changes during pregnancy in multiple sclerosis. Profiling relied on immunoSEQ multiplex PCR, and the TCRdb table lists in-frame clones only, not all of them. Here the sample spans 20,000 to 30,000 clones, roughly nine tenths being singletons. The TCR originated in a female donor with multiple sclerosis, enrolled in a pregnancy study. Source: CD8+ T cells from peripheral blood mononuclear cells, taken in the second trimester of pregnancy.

CDR3 in amino acids: CATSRAQGAEAFF. The CDR3 DNA reads TGTGCCACCAGCAGAGCGCAGGGTGCCGAAGCTTTCTTT. The rearrangement uses TRBV15 and TRBJ1-1, with D maybe TRBD1 (5 bases). This CDR3 has 13 amino acids. The ends were cut back, 1 base at V and 8 bases at J, with 11 bases in the middle. The V gene's germline CDR1 is LNHNV and CDR2 YYDKDF (reference sequence).